This section outlines one TCR beta chain sequence together with its context. Its antigen remains unidentified. Averaging roughly 100 mL, one heparinised blood draw was given by each donor. The data were obtained in a study of beta chain features in type 1 diabetes. General study findings and limits: Sequencing used cDNA, and cells with high TCR expression could therefore be over-represented. Patients' naive, central memory and Treg TCRB repertoires seemed closer to one another than those of healthy donors.

Expressed TCRB transcripts got sequenced, as all isolated RNA was reverse transcribed. Repertoires were generated with immunoSEQ multiplex PCR, while TCRdb's copy carries only in-frame clones and drops some. The data contain 300,000 to 350,000 clones, about 20% of them singletons. V lost 2 bases to trimming and J lost 0 bases, with 7 bases between them. Germline V CDR1 and CDR2: KGHSH, LQKENI. This CDR3 region has 14 residues. Sample: naive CD4+ T cells from blood. The TCR comes from a woman aged 18-29 years in good health. The chain recombines TRBV18 with TRBJ2-5; possible D gene TRBD1, 5 bases. The CDR3 loop is CASSPAGYQETQYF. CDR3 DNA sequence: TGTGCCAGCTCACCAGCAGGGTACCAAGAGACCCAGTACTTC.